The present TCR beta chain was sequenced within a study of Graves' ophthalmopathy and Graves' hyperthyroidism. Overall study: The stable label applied to hyperthyroidism with no ophthalmopathy within 18 months of follow-up. Study outcomes and limitations: Sensitivity of approximately 70% and specificity of approximately 76% were achieved by the model that predicted ophthalmopathy progression.

Amplification of TCR beta CDR3 regions used RNA transcripts. The workflow started with a first-round RT-PCR run with HTBI primers and then moved on to a second-round multiplex PCR. TCRdb re-called the multiplex PCR reads with MiXCR, one entry per CDR3 protein. This sample has over a million distinct CDR3 sequences, with 36% found just once. In this sample, this clonotype turned up a few times. Its antigen remains unknown. A much more abundant neighbour one base away suggests this may be a read error. The CDR3 totals 12 residues. V lost 6 bases and J 9 bases, leaving 15 bases between the germline ends. Germline V gene data show CDR1 as DFQATT and CDR2 as SNEGSKA (reference sequence). Hyperthyroidism patients were newly diagnosed, ill under 2 months, and aged 18 to 65 years. A diagnosis was made from clinical symptoms together with serum thyroxine, TRAb, thyroid ultrasound and orbital computed tomography.

The receptor's source is an adult man with Graves' hyperthyroidism. The V and J genes are TRBV20-1 and TRBJ1-5; D remains ambiguous. The sequenced sample was peripheral blood or thyroid tissue (not recorded which). The CDR3 DNA sequence: TGCAGTGCAAAACGACAACGTCGGCCCCAGCATTTT. Protein sequence: CSAKRQRRPQHF.